The entry that follows covers one T cell receptor beta chain sequence. TCRdb's copy holds only in-frame clones and misses some; the assay was immunoSEQ multiplex PCR. The table records roughly 70,000 clones, over 80% of them present only once. This sample is part of a study of OX40 agonist ivuxolimab in advanced cancers. The CDR3 has 13 residues. With 10 bases clipped from V and 3 bases from J, the junction kept 7 bases outside the gene matches. CDR1 is SNHLY and CDR2 is FYNNEI in the germline V gene. This sample comprised CD4+ or CD8+ T cells sorted from blood, obtained in a trial of the OX40 agonist ivuxolimab. The gene calls are TRBV2 and TRBJ2-7; TRBD1 aligns across 9 bases. The clonotype originates from an adult with an advanced solid tumor such as melanoma, head and neck, liver or kidney cancer. Here the CDR3 reads CANRDRESYEQYF. CDR3 DNA sequence: TGTGCCAACAGGGACAGGGAAAGCTACGAGCAGTACTTC. Drawing the rest from reference TRBV2 and TRBJ2-7, the complete variable domain is EPEVTQTPSHQVTQMGQEVILRCVPISNHLYFYWYRQILGQKVEFLVSFYNNEISEKSEIFDDQFSVERPDGSNFTLKIRSTKLEDSAMYFCANRDRESYEQYFGPGTRLTVT.